This T cell receptor beta chain was sequenced in a study of blood T cell repertoires in COVID-19. Study-level background: From T cells, B-cell-depleted T cells, or PBMCs came the material, which was cDNA or gDNA.

Germline V lookup: CDR1 WNHNN, CDR2 SYGVQD (reference sequence). V was pared by 9 bases and J by 0 bases, with 7 bases of the junction left unmatched. The CDR3 loop spans 15 amino acids. Measured with immunoSEQ multiplex PCR; TCRdb has only the in-frame clones, and not every one. The table has hundreds of thousands of clones, approximately 80% seen once; the top ten hold 5%. The chain joins TRBV10-1 to TRBJ2-1; the match to TRBD2 covers 8 bases. The sequence was collected from a man aged 35-49 years who had been exposed to COVID-19. The specimen sequenced was PBMCs or T cells enriched from blood (not recorded which). CDR3: CASHSGESSYNEQFF. In nucleotides, the CDR3 is TGCGCCAGTCATAGCGGGGAGAGCTCCTACAATGAGCAGTTCTTC.